Sequencing of this T cell receptor (beta chain) was carried out in a study of cytomegalovirus exposure and HLA in healthy donors. The CDR3 sequence is 16 residues long. Trimming took off 1 base at V and 1 base at J, with 11 bases between the two ends. Germline values: CDR1 SGHTS, CDR2 YDEGEE. PCR used 60 Vbeta primers and 13 Jbeta primers. The data were produced by immunoSEQ multiplex PCR, yet TCRdb's version contains in-frame clones alone and is incomplete. The repertoire holds about 110,000 clones, with over 70% as singletons. The sequence was obtained from a man under 40 in good health and CMV-seronegative. The gene calls are TRBV5-8 and TRBJ2-2; D is unresolved. The sequenced sample was PBMCs. CDR3: CASSLMAELNTGELFF. In DNA, the CDR3 is TGTGCCAGCAGCTTGATGGCAGAATTGAACACCGGGGAGCTGTTTTTT.